These 17 T cell receptor beta chains were all obtained from the same sample, sequenced in a study of T cells after yellow fever vaccination. MiXCR was run by TCRdb on the 5' RACE reads, yielding one entry per CDR3 protein. The sample carries 620,000 or so distinct CDR3 sequences, around 17% recorded once. Sample: PBMCs, taken 5 days after the first yellow fever vaccination. These receptors originate from a man between 18 and 35 years old who received the YFV17D yellow fever vaccine.

This chain uses TRBV6-1 with TRBJ1-5; 11 bases fit TRBD1. Per germline, CDR1 MNHNS and CDR2 SASEGT. The ends lost 6 bases at V and 4 bases at J; junction bases unmatched: 5. The CDR3 is 15 amino acids. CDR3 in amino acids: CASRRDRGLNQPQHF. In DNA, the CDR3 is TGTGCCAGCAGACGGGACAGGGGGTTAAATCAGCCCCAGCATTTT.

This clonotype was detected a few times. The V call is TRBV6-6, the J call TRBJ1-5; D is undetermined. Between the trimmed V and J ends, which lost 10 bases and 0 bases, there was a span of 10 bases. Per the germline V gene, CDR1 is MNHNY and CDR2 is SVGAGI (reference sequence). This CDR3 has 13 amino acids. The CDR3 sequence is CATGVYSNQPQHF. Written as DNA, the CDR3 is TGTGCCACCGGAGTTTATAGCAATCAGCCCCAGCATTTT.

This clonotype has a handful of counts. The chain uses TRBV4-3 and TRBJ2-1; D perhaps matches TRBD2 (5 bases). Trimming cost V 1 base and J 10 bases, with 14 bases left between them. The CDR3 spans 14 residues. Germline lookup yields CDR1 LGHNA and CDR2 YSLEER. Written as DNA, the CDR3 is TGCGCCAGCAGCCAAGGGGGTGGGCGGGCCGAGCAGTTCTTC. Residues: CASSQGGGRAEQFF.

This clonotype has just a few counts. V usage is TRBV5-8 and J usage is TRBJ2-7; D may be TRBD1 (6 bases). Germline V lookup: CDR1 SGHTS, CDR2 YDEGEE. This CDR3 is 13 amino acids long. The V and J ends lost 7 bases and 3 bases respectively, with 14 bases between them. CDR3: CASGVVDSYEQYV. DNA for the CDR3: TGTGCCAGCGGCGTTGTGGACAGCTACGAGCAGTACGTC.

This clonotype was found a few times. This chain connects TRBV5-1 to TRBJ2-5; D gene uncertain. CDR3 length equals 15 residues. The germline gives CDR1 SGHRS, CDR2 YFSETQ. Trimming shortened V by 5 bases and J by 1 base, and 15 bases separated the two germline ends. The CDR3 region has the DNA TGCGCCAGCAGGGGTCCTGGGTTGGCCCAAGAGACCCAGTACTTC. It specifies CASRGPGLAQETQYF.

This clonotype was counted between two and nine times. The CDR3 coding sequence is TGTGCCAGCAGTTTCTCAGGATTACCCTATAATTCACCCCTCCACTTT. This sequence encodes CASSFSGLPYNSPLHF. V is TRBV28 and J is TRBJ1-6; D gene ambiguous. The CDR3 has 16 amino acids. Trimming stripped 3 bases from V and 2 bases from J, with 11 bases between. Germline V gives CDR1 MDHEN, CDR2 SYDVKM. Supplemented by reference TRBV28 and TRBJ1-6, the full variable domain reads DVKVTQSSRYLVKRTGEKVFLECVQDMDHENMFWYRQDPGLGLRLIYFSYDVKMKEKGDIPEGYSVSREKKERFSLILESASTNQTSMYLCASSFSGLPYNSPLHFGNGTRLTVT.

This clonotype appeared a few times. The rearrangement links TRBV18 to TRBJ2-7; D may be TRBD2 (7 bases). The CDR3 has 15 amino acids. V dropped 0 bases and J dropped 1 base, with 10 bases sitting between them. The germline gives CDR1 KGHSH, CDR2 LQKENI. CDR3 loop: CASSPPGRGSYEQYF. The CDR3 coding sequence is TGTGCCAGCTCACCACCGGGGAGGGGGTCCTACGAGCAGTACTTC.

This sequence joins TRBV7-6 and TRBJ2-2; TRBD2 agrees at 9 bases. V was clipped by 6 bases and J by 6 bases; unmatched bases: 8. The CDR3 has 15 residues. Germline V gives CDR1 SGHVS, CDR2 FNYEAQ. The CDR3 sequence: CASRLAGMLAGELFF. DNA for the CDR3: TGTGCCAGCAGACTAGCGGGCATGCTGGCCGGGGAGCTGTTTTTT.

The chain carries TRBV28 and TRBJ2-4; D is ambiguous. Trimming stripped 3 bases from V and 2 bases from J, with 8 bases between. This CDR3 has 14 residues. CDR1 is MDHEN, CDR2 SYDVKM, per germline. CDR3 sequence reads: CASSLRNSKNIQYF. The CDR3 DNA reads TGTGCCAGCAGTTTGAGGAATTCCAAAAACATTCAGTACTTC.

This clonotype was seen just once. The gene calls are TRBV18 and TRBJ2-4; TRBD2 is a possible D gene (5 bases). The V gene's germline CDR1 is KGHSH and CDR2 LQKENI. The V and J ends lost 3 bases and 0 bases respectively, with 12 bases between them. The CDR3 length is 16 residues. The CDR3 loop is CASSPGLTIAKNIQYF. The CDR3 DNA follows: TGTGCCAGCTCACCCGGACTGACAATAGCCAAAAACATTCAGTACTTC.

This clonotype was counted only a few times. This chain uses TRBV5-4 with TRBJ2-7; TRBD1 aligns across 10 bases. The CDR3 covers 15 residues. V lost 4 bases to trimming and J lost 5 bases; unmatched junction nucleotides: 9. Germline V gene lookup returns CDR1 SGHNT and CDR2 YYREEE (reference sequence). The chain's CDR3 is CASSSAGTGVHEQYF. DNA for the CDR3: TGTGCCAGCAGCAGCGCTGGGACAGGGGTCCACGAGCAGTACTTC.

This clonotype has a handful of counts. The V call is TRBV4-2, the J call TRBJ2-7; TRBD2 aligns across 11 bases. This CDR3 comprises 16 residues. V trimming: 1 base; J trimming: 0 bases; junction bases outside the gene matches: 2. Germline assignment: CDR1 LGHNA and CDR2 YNFKEQ. For the CDR3, the DNA is TGTGCCAGCAGCCAAGCACTAGCGGGGGCCTCCTACGAGCAGTACTTC. It specifies CASSQALAGASYEQYF.

This chain uses TRBV10-3 with TRBJ1-3; D call uncertain. Germline loops: CDR1 ENHRY, CDR2 SYGVKD. Trimming took 2 bases from V and 3 from J, leaving 14 bases between them. This CDR3 contains 16 residues. Here the CDR3 reads CAISEIELPNGNTIYF. The CDR3 DNA sequence: TGTGCCATCAGTGAGATCGAGTTACCCAATGGAAACACCATATATTTT.

This clonotype has only a few counts. The chain carries TRBV20-1 and TRBJ2-5; TRBD2 agrees at 15 bases. This CDR3 comprises 17 residues. The V segment lost 6 bases and the J segment 7 bases; nucleotides outside the gene matches: 15. Germline V gene sequence: CDR1 DFQATT, CDR2 SNEGSKA (reference sequence). The CDR3 DNA follows: TGCAGTGCGACAGCCGGGACTAGCGGGGGGCCACCGGGGACCCAGTACTTC. Translating it yields CSATAGTSGGPPGTQYF.

Points on this clonotype: The CDR3 does not close with the conserved phenylalanine or tryptophan, likely indicating a read error. The rearrangement links TRBV5-1 to TRBJ2-3; D is unresolved. Per germline, CDR1 SGHRS and CDR2 YFSETQ. The CDR3 is 14 amino acids. Trimming took 0 bases from V and 2 from J, leaving 7 bases between them. CDR3 sequence reads: CASSLEQNTDTQYY. The CDR3 DNA reads as TGCGCCAGCAGCTTGGAACAAAACACAGATACGCAGTATTAT.

V and J are TRBV3-1 and TRBJ2-2; the D call may be TRBD1 or TRBD2 (5 bases each). Germline CDR1 and CDR2: LGHDT and YNNKEL (reference sequence). The CDR3 contains 14 residues. V dropped 3 bases and J dropped 9 bases, with 14 bases sitting between them. The CDR3 DNA sequence: TGTGCCAGCAGCCAGGGACCCCGTAGCCGGGAGCTGTTTTTT. It encodes CASSQGPRSRELFF. Combining the CDR3 with reference TRBV3-1 and TRBJ2-2 gives the whole variable domain DTAVSQTPKYLVTQMGNDKSIKCEQNLGHDTMYWYKQDSKKFLKIMFSYNNKELIINETVPNRFSPKSPDKAHLNLHINSLELGDSAVYFCASSQGPRSRELFFGEGSRLTVL.

The chain uses TRBV5-1 and TRBJ2-7, with 9 bases matching TRBD1. V trimming: 3 bases; J trimming: 5 bases; junction bases outside the gene matches: 6. Germline V gene sequence: CDR1 SGHRS, CDR2 YFSETQ. This CDR3 is built from 14 residues. The CDR3 loop reads CASSWGQGPDEQYF. CDR3 DNA: TGCGCCAGCAGCTGGGGACAGGGCCCTGACGAGCAGTACTTC.